The table lists the clone carrying this TCR beta chain with a count of one. Using immunoSEQ multiplex PCR, the repertoire was profiled, and TCRdb retains in-frame clones only, with some absent. The repertoire holds about 76,000 clones, with 94% as singletons. The data derive from a study of technical replicates of blood from a handful of donors. Sample: T cells isolated from PBMCs. This receptor was taken from a human donor in good health.

The CDR3 reads CASSQGLAVDNEQFF. The CDR3 coding sequence is TGTGCCAGCAGCCAAGGATTGGCGGTGGACAATGAGCAGTTCTTC. V and J are TRBV4-2 and TRBJ2-1; D unresolved. With 1 base removed from V and 5 bases from J, the gap between germline ends came to 12 bases. The CDR3 runs 15 residues. CDR1 and CDR2 (germline): LGHNA, YNFKEQ.